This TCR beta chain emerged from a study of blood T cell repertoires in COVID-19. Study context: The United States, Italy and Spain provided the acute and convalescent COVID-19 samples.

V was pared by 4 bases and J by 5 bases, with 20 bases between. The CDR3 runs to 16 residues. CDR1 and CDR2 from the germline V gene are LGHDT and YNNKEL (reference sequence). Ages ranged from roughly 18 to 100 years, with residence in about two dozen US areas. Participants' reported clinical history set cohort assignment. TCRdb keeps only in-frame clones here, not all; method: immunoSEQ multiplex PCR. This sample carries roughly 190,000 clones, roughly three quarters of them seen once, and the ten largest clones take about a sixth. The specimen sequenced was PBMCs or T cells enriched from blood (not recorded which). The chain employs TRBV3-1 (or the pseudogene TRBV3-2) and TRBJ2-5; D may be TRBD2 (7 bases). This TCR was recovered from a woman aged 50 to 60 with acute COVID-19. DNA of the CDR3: TGTGCCAGCAGCCGCCCGAAGGGGGGGGGCGTCGAGACCCAGTACTTC. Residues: CASSRPKGGGVETQYF.